This entry lists 10 T cell receptor beta chains sequenced from one sample in a study of identical twins. MiXCR, run by TCRdb on the 5' RACE reads, gives a single entry per CDR3 protein. The sample lists some 730,000 distinct CDR3 sequences, 18% occurring once. This same sample was also taken into another study, of T cells expressing NK-cell markers.

The sample consisted of PBMCs. All receptors come from a woman younger than 35 in good health.

This chain joins TRBV24-1 and TRBJ2-1; D is uncertain. The CDR3 spans 12 residues. CDR1 is KGHDR, CDR2 SFDVKD, per germline. V was shortened by 4 bases and J by 6 bases, with 6 bases between the two germline ends. CDR3 nucleotides: TGTGCCACCAGTGAGGGCCCCAATGAGCAGTTCTTC. Protein sequence: CATSEGPNEQFF.

This clonotype was seen more than once but under ten times. No DNA is shown, since the ends of the CDR3 on it are uncertain; the CDR3 is the one TCRdb lists. The chain joins TRBV5-1 to TRBJ2-5. Counting both end residues, the CDR3 totals 13 amino acids. The germline V gene has CDR1 SGHRS and CDR2 YFSETQ. This chain's CDR3 is CASSLESTSGQYF.

This clonotype occurred many times. J is TRBJ1-4 and V is TRBV29-1, with a possible D match to TRBD1 (6 bases). The V end was cut by 7 bases, the J end by 7 bases, with 16 bases between. CDR3 length equals 13 residues. Looked up from germline, CDR1 is SQVTM and CDR2 is ANQGSEA. CDR3 nucleotides: TGCAGCGGCAGACAGGATAGAAGTGAAAAACTGTTTTTT. Its protein is CSGRQDRSEKLFF.

This clonotype appeared a few times. The chain joins TRBV29-1 to TRBJ2-3; D possibly matches TRBD1 or TRBD2 (5 bases each). This CDR3 has 15 residues. CDR1 and CDR2 from the germline V gene are SQVTM and ANQGSEA. The germline V and J ends were trimmed by 6 bases and 1 base, with 17 bases remaining between them. CDR3 loop: CSVSREGTGTDTQYF. The CDR3, as DNA: TGCAGCGTGTCTAGGGAAGGGACGGGCACAGATACGCAGTATTTT.

CDR3 sequence (DNA): TGTGCCAGCAGTCGGACAGGGAGAAGCTCTGGGGCCAACGTCCTGACTTTC. This translates into CASSRTGRSSGANVLTF. This chain uses TRBV6-1 with TRBJ2-6; 8 nucleotides match TRBD1. V was clipped by 5 bases and J by 0 bases; unmatched bases: 6. Germline values: CDR1 MNHNS, CDR2 SASEGT. The CDR3 loop spans 17 amino acids.

The chain has TRBV20-1 and TRBJ2-2; D gene uncertain. The CDR3 loop spans 12 amino acids. Trimming took off 3 bases at V and 5 bases at J, with 7 bases between the two ends. CDR1 is DFQATT, CDR2 SNEGSKA, per germline (reference sequence). CDR3: CSARETTGELFF. CDR3 nucleotides: TGCAGTGCTAGGGAGACGACCGGGGAGCTGTTTTTT.

The CDR3 region has the DNA TGTGCCAGCAGCCCCCAGCTAGGGGAGCTGTTTTTT. Translation: CASSPQLGELFF. The chain recombines TRBV7-9 with TRBJ2-2; D is ambiguous. CDR3 size: 12 residues. With 5 bases removed from V and 8 bases from J, the gap between germline ends came to 9 bases. Germline assignment: CDR1 SEHNR and CDR2 FQNEAQ (reference sequence).

The chain employs TRBV6-5 and TRBJ1-2; no firm D call. This CDR3 contains 13 residues. V was shortened by 3 bases and J by 7 bases, with 12 bases between the two germline ends. Germline assignment: CDR1 MNHEY and CDR2 SVGAGI. CDR3 nucleotides: TGTGCCAGCAGTTATGAGATTTCGGGTGGCTACACCTTC. Translating it yields CASSYEISGGYTF.

The rearrangement uses TRBV29-1 and TRBJ2-1; D might be TRBD1 (6 bases). V gave up 7 bases and J gave up 7 bases, with 17 bases separating them. The CDR3 length is 13 residues. The germline V gene has CDR1 SQVTM and CDR2 ANQGSEA. The CDR3 loop reads CSGRTAPGNEQFF. DNA of the CDR3: TGCAGCGGGAGGACAGCGCCCGGGAATGAGCAGTTCTTC.

The gene calls are TRBV3-1 and TRBJ2-5; D is undetermined. The CDR3 runs 15 residues. V shed 0 bases and J shed 6 bases, with 14 bases lying between them. Per germline, CDR1 LGHDT and CDR2 YNNKEL (reference sequence). CDR3 in DNA: TGTGCCAGCAGCCAAGAAGCAACTCCCACGCAGACCCAGTACTTC. Translating gives CASSQEATPTQTQYF.